The clone carrying this T cell receptor (beta chain) was counted only a few times. Its cognate antigen is unknown. This record comes from a study of cytomegalovirus exposure and HLA in healthy donors. Study-level points and caveats: Sequencing likely produced, as an artifact, a cluster of highly shared sequence variants. A later look showed TCR association rates differing by HLA locus, highest for DRB1 and lowest for HLA-C.

CDR3 length equals 17 residues. Germline values: CDR1 SEHNR, CDR2 FQNEAQ (reference sequence). V trimming: 5 bases; J trimming: 3 bases; junction bases outside the gene matches: 12. PCR primers comprised 60 Vbeta and 13 Jbeta primers. This table comes from immunoSEQ multiplex PCR, and its TCRdb copy is limited to in-frame clones, with some not included. The sample comprises 140,000 to 150,000 clones, 65% to 85% of which are singletons, and nearly 3.5% rests with the top ten. V usage is TRBV7-9 and J usage is TRBJ1-4, with TRBD1 matching over 7 bases. The sample taken for sequencing was PBMCs. The origin of this receptor is a male donor in good health and CMV-seronegative. The CDR3 protein is CASSVRDRGGPNEKLFF. As DNA, the CDR3 is TGTGCCAGCAGCGTCCGGGACAGAGGAGGCCCTAATGAAAAACTGTTTTTT.